The clone carrying this T cell receptor (beta chain) was seen repeatedly, ten times or more. The antigen remains undetermined. TCR beta CDR3 sequences were amplified from RNA transcripts. The primer set for the first-round RT-PCR of the TCR CDR3 was HTBI. TCRdb analysed the multiplex PCR reads with MiXCR anew, one entry per CDR3 protein. Here the sample spans 300,000 to 450,000 distinct CDR3 sequences, 20% to 25% being singletons. The data stem from a study of T cells in Graves' hyperthyroidism and ophthalmopathy. General observations from the study: Model-based prediction identified ophthalmopathy a median about 6 months prior to its onset.

From germline, CDR1 is SGHVS and CDR2 FQNEAQ. CDR3 length: 14 residues. The V gene lost 1 base and the J gene lost 5 bases, with 12 bases spanning the gap. Absent ophthalmopathy progression within 18 months defined stable Graves' hyperthyroidism. Patients with uncontrolled infections, other autoimmune diseases, pregnancy or lactation were excluded. The clonotype was recovered from a man in his fifties with Graves' hyperthyroidism. The chain carries TRBV7-8 and TRBJ2-7, with D perhaps matching TRBD1 (5 bases). The sample was blood. CDR3: CASSLEPGSNEQYF. The DNA of the CDR3 is TGTGCCAGCAGCTTAGAACCAGGGTCGAACGAGCAGTACTTC. The full variable domain, rest sourced from reference TRBV7-8 and TRBJ2-7, is GAGVSQSPRYKVAKRGQDVALRCDPISGHVSLFWYQQALGQGPEFLTYFQNEAQLDKSGLPSDRFFAERPEGSVSTLKIQRTQQEDSAVYLCASSLEPGSNEQYFGPGTRLTVT.